Shown below are 25 T cell receptor beta chains from a single sample sequenced in a study of shared clonotypes between healthy human individuals. Repertoires were generated with immunoSEQ multiplex PCR, while TCRdb's copy carries only in-frame clones and drops some. This table has over 400,000 clones, around four fifths appearing once. Specimen: PBMCs. The source is a woman aged 40-49 years in good health. Some clones in this sample may be carry-over from other donors' samples.

In regard to this clone: With a much larger clone just one base away, this may be a read error. Within the sample, other DNA sequences also encode this same CDR3. V and J are TRBV7-3 and TRBJ1-1; no reliable D call. Germline V gene lookup returns CDR1 SGHTA and CDR2 FQGTGA. Between the trimmed V and J ends, which lost 0 bases and 1 base, there was a span of 3 bases. The CDR3 sequence is 13 residues long. CDR3 in amino acids: CASSLTGNTEAFF. The CDR3 DNA sequence: TGTGCCAGCAGCTTAACTGGGAACACTGAAGCTTTCTTT.

With regard to this clone: A far larger clone is a single base away, which makes a read error likely. The chain has TRBV7-3 and TRBJ1-1; D gene unclear. CDR1 and CDR2 (germline): SGHTA, FQGTGA. Between the trimmed V and J ends, which lost 8 bases and 4 bases, there was a span of 23 bases. The CDR3 runs to 16 residues. The CDR3 DNA reads TGTGCCAGCGGCCCATCTCCGACTGCAGCGAGCACTGAAGCTTTCTTT. Its protein is CASGPSPTAASTEAFF.

The V and J genes are TRBV7-2 and TRBJ2-3; D gene unclear. The CDR3 runs to 14 residues. Looked up from germline, CDR1 is SGHTA and CDR2 is FQGNSA. V was cut by 1 base and J by 0 bases, with 5 bases left in between. The CDR3 reads CASSLERSTDTQYF. The CDR3 region has the DNA TGTGCCAGCAGCTTAGAACGGAGCACAGATACGCAGTATTTT.

As concerns this clone: Distinct nucleotide sequences in the sample also encode this CDR3. V and J are TRBV28 and TRBJ1-5; D not certain. V was clipped by 3 bases and J by 1 base, with 4 bases between them. Looked up from germline, CDR1 is MDHEN and CDR2 is SYDVKM. The CDR3 consists of 13 residues. CDR3 sequence reads: CASSFGSNQPQHF. The CDR3, as DNA: TGTGCCAGCAGTTTCGGCAGCAATCAGCCCCAGCATTTT.

This clone came up a few times. The chain has TRBV6-5 and TRBJ2-3, with 9 bases matching TRBD2. Germline V lookup: CDR1 MNHEY, CDR2 SVGAGI. This CDR3 is built from 15 residues. The J segment lost 2 bases and the V segment lost 5 bases, leaving 5 bases of the junction unmatched. The CDR3 is CASSSIAGATDTQYF. For the CDR3, the DNA is TGTGCCAGCAGTAGCATAGCGGGAGCCACAGATACGCAGTATTTT.

V gene TRBV20-1 combines with J gene TRBJ1-1; D perhaps matches TRBD1 (5 bases). CDR3 length equals 11 residues. The V gene's germline CDR1 is DFQATT and CDR2 SNEGSKA (reference sequence). V lost 4 bases and J 10 bases, leaving 13 bases between the germline ends. The CDR3 nucleotides are TGCAGTGCTACCAGACAGCGGACAGCTTTCTTT. The encoded protein is CSATRQRTAFF.

This clone appeared once. The CDR3 reads CAWSVYRGEQYF. The CDR3 nucleotides read TGTGCCTGGAGTGTATACAGGGGCGAGCAGTACTTC. The chain employs TRBV30 and TRBJ2-7; 7 bases map to TRBD1. Germline assignment: CDR1 GTSNPN and CDR2 SVGIG (reference sequence). The trim removed 0 bases at V and 6 bases at J, leaving 2 bases unmatched. The CDR3 totals 12 residues.

The chain carries TRBV27 and TRBJ1-3; 7 bases are a match to TRBD1. V lost 5 bases to trimming and J lost 0 bases; unmatched junction nucleotides: 4. Germline values: CDR1 MNHEY, CDR2 SMNVEV (reference sequence). The CDR3 has 15 residues. The CDR3 protein is CASSQTGTSGNTIYF. Written as DNA, the CDR3 is TGTGCCAGCAGTCAGACAGGGACCTCTGGAAACACCATATATTTT.

J is TRBJ1-5 and V is TRBV6-1, with D possibly TRBD1 on 5 matching bases. The CDR3 runs to 13 residues. Germline CDR1 and CDR2: MNHNS and SASEGT. Trimming stripped 1 base from V and 8 bases from J, with 9 bases between. CDR3 residues: CASSEGGWEPQHF. Written as DNA, the CDR3 is TGTGCCAGCAGTGAAGGGGGCTGGGAGCCCCAGCATTTT.

V and J are TRBV11-2 and TRBJ2-5, with 9 bases identical to TRBD2. Germline V gives CDR1 SGHAT, CDR2 FQNNGV. This CDR3 comprises 16 residues. V lost 0 bases to trimming and J lost 5 bases; unmatched junction nucleotides: 7. The DNA of the CDR3 is TGTGCCAGCAGCTTAGATGGGCTAGCGGGATTGGAGACCCAGTACTTC. This codes for CASSLDGLAGLETQYF.

The chain joins TRBV7-3 to TRBJ2-7; perhaps TRBD1 as D (6 bases). The CDR3 has 13 amino acids. Germline assignment: CDR1 SGHTA and CDR2 FQGTGA. V dropped 5 bases and J dropped 7 bases, with 15 bases sitting between them. CDR3 nucleotides: TGTGCCAGCAGCCAAAACAGGGCTGGGGAGCAGTACTTC. Protein sequence: CASSQNRAGEQYF.

The rearrangement links TRBV11-2 to TRBJ1-1; no firm D call. This CDR3 is 13 amino acids long. Germline V lookup: CDR1 SGHAT, CDR2 FQNNGV. The V gene lost 0 bases and the J gene lost 8 bases, with 10 bases spanning the gap. CDR3 region: CASSLDRQREAFF. The CDR3 DNA is TGTGCCAGCAGCTTAGATAGGCAGAGGGAAGCTTTCTTT.

The chain employs TRBV4-1 and TRBJ2-7, with 7 bases aligning to TRBD1. J lost 7 bases, V lost 0 bases, and 9 bases had no gene match. The CDR3 is made up of 15 amino acids. Germline assignment: CDR1 MGHRA and CDR2 YSYEKL. The CDR3 DNA reads TGCGCCAGCAGCCAAGATTTCGTAGCAGGGGGTGAGCAGTACTTC. As protein: CASSQDFVAGGEQYF.

This chain connects TRBV19 to TRBJ2-5; no clear D gene. The CDR3 is 12 amino acids. The V end lost 6 bases, the J end lost 0 bases, and 5 bases lay between the germline ends. The V gene's germline CDR1 is LNHDA and CDR2 SQIVND (reference sequence). CDR3 region: CASSGYQETQYF. CDR3 in DNA: TGTGCCAGTAGCGGCTACCAAGAGACCCAGTACTTC.

The genes are TRBV30 and TRBJ2-4; a possible D gene is TRBD2 (5 bases). Trimming stripped 1 base from V and 14 bases from J, with 12 bases between. In germline, CDR1 is GTSNPN, CDR2 SVGIG (reference sequence). The CDR3 extends over 11 amino acids. This CDR3 is CAWSGTLVKYF. CDR3 nucleotide sequence: TGTGCCTGGAGTGGAACACTAGTTAAGTACTTC.

The chain links TRBV27 to TRBJ2-2; D remains unclear. Trimming removed 1 base at V and 0 bases at J, with 6 bases between. Germline V gene sequence: CDR1 MNHEY, CDR2 SMNVEV (reference sequence). The CDR3 is made up of 15 amino acids. The CDR3 sequence is CASSLFVPNTGELFF. Here the CDR3 DNA reads TGTGCCAGCAGTTTATTTGTCCCGAACACCGGGGAGCTGTTTTTT.

This clone was detected a few times. The chain combines TRBV13 with TRBJ2-1; the D gene is possibly TRBD2 (5 bases). Trimming shortened V by 4 bases and J by 6 bases, and 19 bases separated the two germline ends. The CDR3 has 16 amino acids. Germline lookup yields CDR1 PRHDT and CDR2 FYEKMQ (reference sequence). In DNA form, the CDR3 reads TGTGCCAGCAGCTGGCCGTCTGGCGGGCAACCCAATGAGCAGTTCTTC. Its protein is CASSWPSGGQPNEQFF.

Remarks on this clone: Since a much larger clone is just one base distant, this may be a read error. Other nucleotide sequences from this sample produce the same CDR3. The V call is TRBV29-1, the J call TRBJ2-5; D unresolved. V gave up 6 bases and J gave up 5 bases, with 16 bases separating them. This CDR3 comprises 13 residues. Per the germline V gene, CDR1 is SQVTM and CDR2 is ANQGSEA. The CDR3 sequence: CSVESHLGETQYF. The CDR3 DNA reads TGCAGCGTCGAATCCCATTTAGGGGAGACCCAGTACTTC.

A note on this clone: A junction boundary mismatches the germline segment, possibly from a read error. The chain has TRBV9 and TRBJ1-1; D is ambiguous. The CDR3 is made up of 14 amino acids. Looked up from germline, CDR1 is SGDLS and CDR2 is YYNGEE. CDR3 DNA: TGTGCCAGCGGCGTAGAAGTGGGAAACACTGAAGCTTTCTTT. Translated, it gives CASGVEVGNTEAFF.

The chain employs TRBV4-3 and TRBJ2-2; 9 positions match TRBD2. J lost 4 bases, V lost 4 bases, and 4 bases had no gene match. Germline V gene lookup returns CDR1 LGHNA and CDR2 YSLEER. The CDR3 is made up of 15 amino acids. DNA for the CDR3: TGCGCCAGCAGCCCACGCGGGGGGGGCACCGGGGAGCTGTTTTTT. Protein product: CASSPRGGGTGELFF.

This clone was counted a few times. Different DNA sequences within this sample yield the same CDR3. This chain uses TRBV7-9 with TRBJ2-2; unclear D gene. The CDR3 loop spans 13 amino acids. The V and J ends lost 1 base and 4 bases respectively, with 4 bases between them. Germline CDR1 reads SEHNR; CDR2 reads FQNEAQ (reference sequence). The CDR3 region has the DNA TGTGCCAGCAGCTTAGGCGCCACCGGGGAGCTGTTTTTT. It is translated as CASSLGATGELFF.

A few counts support this clone. The rearrangement uses TRBV28 and TRBJ2-2, with 9 bases identical to TRBD1. After removal of 4 bases from V and 1 base from J, the junction contained 4 bases not matched to a gene. The CDR3 extends over 16 amino acids. From germline, CDR1 is MDHEN and CDR2 SYDVKM. CDR3 bases: TGTGCCAGCAGTTCACAGGGGGCTAGGAACACCGGGGAGCTGTTTTTT. Protein sequence: CASSSQGARNTGELFF.

The V gene is TRBV11-1, the J gene TRBJ2-7; weak D call: TRBD1 (6 bases). This CDR3 spans 14 amino acids. CDR1 and CDR2 from the germline V gene are SGHAT and FQDESV (reference sequence). Trimming removed 5 bases from V and 3 bases from J, with 14 bases in between. CDR3: CASSRNRDNYEQYF. For the CDR3, the DNA is TGTGCCAGCAGCCGAAACCGGGACAACTACGAGCAGTACTTC.

The V and J genes are TRBV4-2 and TRBJ2-7, with D perhaps TRBD2 (7 bases). This CDR3 has 16 residues. V lost 2 bases and J lost 5, with 19 bases in between. The germline V gene has CDR1 LGHNA and CDR2 YNFKEQ. Here the CDR3 DNA reads TGTGCCAGCAGCCAAAAGGGGGGGGCGGGGTCCCACGAGCAGTACTTC. Amino acid sequence: CASSQKGGAGSHEQYF.

This chain joins TRBV27 and TRBJ2-1, with a weak D call TRBD2 (5 bases). The CDR3 covers 13 residues. V dropped 6 bases and J dropped 8 bases, with 14 bases sitting between them. Per germline, CDR1 MNHEY and CDR2 SMNVEV (reference sequence). CDR3 sequence: CASRKLVTDEQFF. DNA of the CDR3: TGTGCCAGCAGAAAACTAGTTACCGATGAGCAGTTCTTC.